This T cell receptor (beta chain) is drawn from a study of cytomegalovirus exposure and HLA in healthy donors (dated by TCRdb to 2016 to 2017). Regarding the study in general: An earlier analysis of more than 550 of the donors reported approximately 260 Gb of sequence data and 95 million to 130 million unique TCR beta sequences obtained from 150 million to 200 million T cells. Of the approximately 400 genotyped donors, roughly 80% fell in the genetic ancestry cluster associated with self-reported Caucasian donors. Typing coverage varied by locus: roughly 629-640 donors for A, B, C, DRB1 and DQB1; roughly 520 for DQA1; around 610 for DPA1; around 450 for DPB1. An earlier analysis of approximately 500 of the donors applied high-throughput TCR beta sequencing to assess whether each TCR beta V gene segment acted as functional or pseudogenic. Rather than using new phenotypic data, the later analysis identified candidate immune exposures from TCR beta sequences and from how often those sequences occurred across donors. A separate validation cohort of about 110 different subjects was used in addition to the roughly 670-subject first cohort. Several DR-DQ haplotypes were handled as single units for association and clustering, since linkage in the cohort was strong. Donor age, sex, ethnicity and CMV serostatus were collected together with the repertoire data. A later genetic analysis took genome-wide SNP genotypes for about 55% of the 666 donors and used that subset as a discovery cohort. To study patterns of TCR occurrence, a later analysis re-analyzed previously published TCR beta repertoires from 700 or so donors and added high-resolution HLA genotyping. Class I and class II HLA loci were covered by the typing at four-digit resolution. High-throughput TCR immunosequencing, statistical association of individual TCRs with disease status, and machine learning were combined to predict cytomegalovirus infection status. The T cell repertoires of under 700 subjects were profiled by immunosequencing and related to cytomegalovirus serostatus. Every repertoire in the discovery cohort had been generated on one and the same sequencing platform. Around 320 gigabases of sequencing data and 80 million or so unique TCR sequences were included in an early release covering several hundred HLA-typed donors. The study aimed to test whether signatures of past pathogen exposure could be identified by cataloging public T cell receptors. On average, around 230,000 unique TCR beta nucleotide sequences were sequenced per donor among 398 genotyped donors of the cohort, with 15% to 20% of those sequences being non-productive.

As to this clone: It lacks a known antigen. No clone much larger than this one lies a single base away; base qualities are absent.

Study-level results and caveats: The 87-base-pair reads could not distinguish some IMGT-functional V segments, including TRBV6-2 and TRBV6-3, so those segments were excluded. In a later analysis, TCR association rates were found to vary across HLA loci, with the most associated TCRs seen for DRB1 alleles and the fewest for HLA-C alleles. Approximately 18 rarely observed V segments, including chromosome 9 orphons, were excluded from the earlier analysis of some 590 of the donors because counts were too low. The sequencing pipeline was judged likely to have produced a cluster of highly shared sequence variants as a technical artifact. For the cohort, immune exposure information was limited to CMV serostatus. In a later analysis, several top co-occurrence clusters were reported to appear linked to parvovirus B19, influenza, CMV and Epstein-Barr virus. The cohort was sequenced for TCR beta chains only, and without alpha or paired-chain data the features that could be detected were limited. Compared with equally common non-associated chains, HLA-associated TCR beta chains in a later analysis were more clonally expanded and had lower generation probabilities. According to a later analysis, most CMV-associated TCR beta chains appeared to be HLA-restricted, and the HLA associations seemed to be driven largely by CMV exposure. In vitro tests confirmed that three of the cytomegalovirus-associated TCR beta chains recognize cytomegalovirus antigens. The study listed 150 to 200 TCR beta chains as associated with cytomegalovirus. A later genetic analysis associated a missense DCLRE1C variant with V-gene and J-gene trimming of TCR beta chains, and an independent cohort replicated the association. The classifier was reported to diagnose cytomegalovirus status with high specificity and sensitivity in both the original cohort and the validation cohort. In a later genetic analysis, fewer N-insertions in productive TCRs were reported among donors in an Asian-associated ancestry cluster than the 666-donor mean. Sequencing depth was assumed to be roughly uniform across donors in the presence/absence analyses, though that assumption may not hold. Most TCR sequences were seen in very few donors, while some public TCRs were found in many individuals. Linkage disequilibrium might explain the correlated functional status among segregating V segments, but an unknown experimental factor could not be ruled out. Specific HLA alleles were associated with about 17,000 TCR beta sequences at a false discovery rate of 0.05 in a later analysis. The authors suggested that the approach could potentially be extended to other disease states and immunological phenotypes. Broadly in line with IMGT annotations, most TCR beta V segments showed up in productive rearrangements about 87% or about 30% of the time in an earlier analysis of approximately 600 of the donors. HLA typing was unavailable for some donors at each locus, so association tests used only the typed subset. A further reported finding was that TCR beta sequences accurately predicted the HLA-A and HLA-B alleles for most subjects in the first cohort. Strong co-occurrence of HLA alleles, especially DR and DQ, made assigning TCR associations to individual alleles difficult.

The protocol used for the library was the immunoSEQ multiplex PCR assay. For the multiplex PCR, a mixture combining 60 forward primers for TCR Vbeta segments and 13 reverse primers for TCR Jbeta segments was used. The CDR3 region of rearranged TCR beta genes was amplified from genomic DNA with a multiplex PCR assay. The Illumina HiSeq System was used to sequence the amplified TCR beta libraries as 87-base-pair reads. The original pipeline was this. Across the 670 or so repertoires, a later analysis counted tens of millions of unique TCR beta chains, some 11 million of which were shared by at least two donors. To remove PCR and sequencing errors, raw reads were error-corrected and collapsed into unique sequences using a nearest-neighbor algorithm that merged closely related sequences. CDR3 sequences were aligned to IMGT reference sequences to assign V, D and J gene segments. For a sequence to be retained, a match of at least six nucleotides to both a V gene segment and a J gene segment was required. Rearrangements were classified as productive when the CDR3 lacked stop codons and remained in frame with V and J, and all other rearrangements were classified as non-productive. Following IMGT convention, CDR3 was defined as the stretch from the second conserved V-encoded cysteine up to the conserved J-encoded phenylalanine. Sequences without an unambiguous match to a single V gene segment were excluded from the earlier analysis of approximately 600 of the donors. An earlier analysis of about 590 of the donors classified V segments as functional when productive rearrangements were above 56.7% and as segregating when the standard deviation between donors was above 5%. To diagnose cytomegalovirus status from the catalog of TCR beta chain sequences, a statistical classification framework was built. A later analysis assigned V and J genes by comparing TCR nucleotide sequences with IMGT/GENE-DB human TR gene sequences. In a later analysis, CDR3 sequences and most-parsimonious VDJ recombination scenarios were assigned using the TCRdist pipeline. In a later analysis, each TCR beta chain was defined by its CDR3 amino acid sequence together with its V-gene family, and reads lacking a unique V-gene family were excluded. A later analysis removed several hundred highly shared, low-generation-probability nucleotide sequences to deal with suspected cross-contamination and a sequencing artifact. In a later analysis, a clonal expansion index was calculated for each public chain from normalized within-repertoire ranks of inferred template counts. In a later analysis, generation probabilities were computed using a VDJ recombination model fitted to out-of-frame rearrangements, and the results were checked against IGoR. A later analysis scored TCR-TCR, TCR-HLA and TCR-CMV co-occurrence with hypergeometric tests, applying a repertoire-size bias correction to TCR pairs. To estimate false discovery rates, a later analysis permuted the HLA or CMV assignments 20 times. In a later analysis, co-occurring TCRs were grouped with DBSCAN, and TCRdist sequence similarity was added when clustering was performed within HLA-allele-positive subsets. Co-occurrence clustering excluded repertoires with fewer than 30,000 or more than 120,000 public chains, plus five with anomalous nucleotide sharing. Sourced from immuneACCESS, this table was stored by TCRdb with only in-frame sequences that have V and J called. A share of the clones is absent; for the studies checked, an unresolved V gene accounts for under half, and the remainder has no known explanation. The V and J calls and clone size come from that table; D and trimming were worked out from the DNA. This sample gives about 150,000 clones in total; roughly 10% of them show up just once. The ten biggest clones cover under 2% of the sample.

Measured from the cysteine to the phenylalanine, the CDR3 is 15 residues long. Only the CDR3 DNA is retained, 45 bases long and in frame from the first base. CDR1 and CDR2 were assigned from the germline V gene as MNHEY and SVGAGI. Trimming takes 2 bases from V and 1 base from J, and the germline ends sit 11 bases apart. In total, roughly 710 healthy bone marrow donors made up the cohort. Cohort members were all nominally healthy when sampled, although unrecorded immune exposures were likely present. The donor tested CMV seronegative and was one of the 352 seronegative cohort members. Each donor provided a peripheral blood sample, and peripheral blood mononuclear cells were used for TCR beta sequencing. The Qiagen DNeasy Blood Extraction Kit was used to extract genomic DNA from the blood cell samples.

The receptor was isolated from a man in his fifties in good health and CMV-seronegative. The chain is made from TRBV6-5 and TRBJ1-1; the D gene is possibly TRBD1, with 6 bases matching. The sequencing input was PBMCs. The nucleotides are TGTGCCAGCAGTTACGTAAGGACAGCGAACACTGAAGCTTTCTTT. It encodes CASSYVRTANTEAFF.